Below, 8 T cell receptor beta chains from the same sample are listed, as sequenced in a study of PD-1 blockade in classical Hodgkin lymphoma. Time point indicated: newly diagnosed, previously untreated cHL patient sample. Profiling relied on immunoSEQ multiplex PCR, and the TCRdb table lists in-frame clones only, not all of them. This sample has about 30,000 clones; about 89% occur once, and the top ten carry approximately 3.8%. The specimen was peripheral blood mononuclear cells (PBMCs). Receptor source: a human donor with classical Hodgkin lymphoma.

The count of this clone is one. V and J are TRBV7-2 and TRBJ2-7; D is unresolved. The V and J ends lost 5 bases and 7 bases respectively, with 21 bases between them. The CDR3 covers 15 residues. CDR1 and CDR2 (germline): SGHTA, FQGNSA. The DNA of the CDR3 is TGTGCCAGCAGCGCCCAAGGTGGCGAAATGCGGGAGCAGTACTTC. Protein product: CASSAQGGEMREQYF.

The gene calls are TRBV6-1 and TRBJ1-1; 8 nucleotides line up with TRBD1. CDR1 and CDR2 (germline): MNHNS, SASEGT. The trim removed 1 base at V and 1 base at J, leaving 2 bases unmatched. The CDR3 consists of 15 residues. CDR3 bases: TGTGCCAGCAGTGAAGTTGGGACAGGGAACACTGAAGCTTTCTTT. Translation: CASSEVGTGNTEAFF.

V and J are TRBV5-1 and TRBJ2-3, with 10 bases matching TRBD1. Germline V lookup: CDR1 SGHRS, CDR2 YFSETQ. The CDR3 loop spans 16 amino acids. V lost 0 bases and J lost 3; bases outside the gene matches: 4. CDR3 sequence: CASSLEGDRGTDTQYF. DNA for the CDR3: TGCGCCAGCAGCTTGGAAGGGGACAGGGGAACAGATACGCAGTATTTT.

This chain links TRBV28 with TRBJ2-1; D gene ambiguous. Trimming removed 5 bases from V and 5 bases from J, with 13 bases in between. Germline loops: CDR1 MDHEN, CDR2 SYDVKM. The CDR3 is made up of 14 amino acids. The CDR3 here is CASSTASTHNEQFF. CDR3 nucleotide sequence: TGTGCCAGCAGTACCGCGTCCACCCACAATGAGCAGTTCTTC.

V is TRBV9 and J is TRBJ2-5; a weak D match, TRBD2 (5 bases). V lost 3 bases, J lost 5 bases, and 17 bases lay in between. Germline V gene data show CDR1 as SGDLS and CDR2 as YYNGEE. The CDR3 runs 15 residues. The CDR3 reads CASSAGLLWSETQYF. CDR3 sequence (DNA): TGTGCCAGCAGCGCTGGACTCCTCTGGTCGGAGACCCAGTACTTC.

The gene calls are TRBV28 and TRBJ2-7; 11 positions agree with TRBD1. The J segment lost 3 bases and the V segment lost 7 bases, leaving 5 bases of the junction unmatched. This CDR3 spans 14 amino acids. The germline V gene has CDR1 MDHEN and CDR2 SYDVKM. The CDR3 here is CASKGTGGLYEQYF. DNA for the CDR3: TGTGCCAGCAAGGGGACAGGGGGGCTCTACGAGCAGTACTTC.

The chain uses TRBV19 and TRBJ2-2; 10 positions match TRBD2. Losses at the gene ends were 7 bases for V and 6 bases for J; bases not matched to a gene: 8. CDR1 is LNHDA and CDR2 is SQIVND in the germline V gene (reference sequence). CDR3 length: 15 residues. CDR3 sequence: CASTRSGRVSGELFF. The CDR3 DNA follows: TGTGCCAGTACAAGAAGCGGGAGGGTTTCCGGGGAGCTGTTTTTT.

The rearrangement uses TRBV5-6 and TRBJ2-5; D is undetermined. The CDR3 sequence is 14 residues long. The V end lost 0 bases, the J end lost 0 bases, and 6 bases lay between the germline ends. Germline loops: CDR1 SGHDT, CDR2 YYEEEE. The CDR3 loop is CASSLVGNQETQYF. In DNA, the CDR3 is TGTGCCAGCAGCTTGGTAGGGAACCAAGAGACCCAGTACTTC.